The source of this TCR beta chain is a study of blood T cell repertoires in COVID-19. The protocol was immunoSEQ multiplex PCR, while the TCRdb copy is restricted to in-frame clones and leaves out a portion. The table includes about 230,000 clones, 84% detected once. This CDR3 spans 12 amino acids. J gave up 3 bases and V 10 bases, and 4 bases lay outside the gene matches. Per the germline V gene, CDR1 is MNHEY and CDR2 is SVGAGI. V usage is TRBV6-5 and J usage is TRBJ2-5; 8 bases line up with TRBD2. The origin of this receptor is a middle-aged man who had recovered from COVID-19. Sequenced input: peripheral blood. The CDR3 is CATAGVEETQYF. CDR3 bases: TGTGCCACAGCGGGAGTGGAAGAGACCCAGTACTTC.